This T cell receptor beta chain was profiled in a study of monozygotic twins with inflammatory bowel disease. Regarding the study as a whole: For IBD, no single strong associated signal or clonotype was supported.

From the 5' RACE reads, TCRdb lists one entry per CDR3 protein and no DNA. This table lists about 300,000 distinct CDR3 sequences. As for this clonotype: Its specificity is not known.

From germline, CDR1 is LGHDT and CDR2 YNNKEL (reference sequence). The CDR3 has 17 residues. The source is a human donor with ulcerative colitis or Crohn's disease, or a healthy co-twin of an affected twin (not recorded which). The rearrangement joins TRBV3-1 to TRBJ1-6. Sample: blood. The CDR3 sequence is CASSHPKGLGENSPLHF.